A single sample gave rise to the 17 T cell receptor beta chains below, sequenced in a study of T cells after yellow fever vaccination. TCRdb reprocessed the 5' RACE reads with MiXCR, giving one entry per CDR3 protein. The sample lists 110,000 to 150,000 distinct CDR3 sequences, about 6.9% occurring once. The sample in question was CD4+ T cells sorted from PBMCs, obtained 10 days after the yellow fever booster vaccination. The receptor source for this set is a man aged 30-40 years who received the YFV17D yellow fever vaccine.

This clonotype came up a few times. The DNA of the CDR3 is TGTGCCAGCAGCTTATTGTTCGGGAAAGAGACCCAGTACTTC. It specifies CASSLLFGKETQYF. The rearrangement joins TRBV7-2 to TRBJ2-5; the D gene is possibly TRBD2 (5 bases). V lost 2 bases, J lost 3 bases, and 10 bases lay in between. This CDR3 has 14 residues. CDR1 and CDR2 (germline): SGHTA, FQGNSA.

This clonotype was counted between two and nine times. The chain couples TRBV20-1 to TRBJ2-3, with TRBD2 matching 14 bases. This CDR3 contains 18 residues. The ends lost 6 bases at V and 1 base at J; junction bases unmatched: 12. Germline V CDR1 and CDR2: DFQATT, SNEGSKA (reference sequence). The CDR3 region is CSASRLAGGEGGTDTQYF. The CDR3 DNA reads TGCAGTGCAAGCCGACTAGCGGGGGGGGAAGGCGGCACAGATACGCAGTATTTT.

In the case of this clonotype: Since a much larger clone is just one base distant, this may be a read error. The chain carries TRBV10-2 and TRBJ2-3; D is perhaps TRBD1 (5 bases). Germline V gives CDR1 WSHSY, CDR2 SAAADI. Deletions cut 8 bases from V and 1 base from J, with 10 bases between. There are 13 residues in the CDR3. The CDR3 loop is CASRVGGTDTQYF. For the CDR3, the DNA is TGCGCCAGCCGGGTAGGGGGCACAGATACGCAGTATTTT.

This clonotype was counted many times. J is TRBJ1-4 and V is TRBV18; TRBD1 might be the D (6 bases). V lost 4 bases to trimming and J lost 8 bases, with 8 bases between them. CDR1 and CDR2 from the germline V gene are KGHSH and LQKENI. This CDR3 has 12 residues. CDR3 amino acids: CASSRTGEKLFF. DNA of the CDR3: TGTGCCAGCTCACGTACAGGGGAAAAACTGTTTTTT.

The chain is built from TRBV29-1 and TRBJ2-4, with D unresolved. Trimming shortened V by 0 bases and J by 6 bases, and 6 bases separated the two germline ends. The length of the CDR3 is 12 residues. Germline CDR1 reads SQVTM; CDR2 reads ANQGSEA. The CDR3 protein is CSVEDATNIQYF. CDR3 nucleotides: TGCAGCGTTGAAGATGCGACAAACATTCAGTACTTC.

This clonotype was counted many times. The chain links TRBV20-1 to TRBJ2-5; perhaps TRBD2 as D (5 bases). Germline CDR1 DFQATT, CDR2 SNEGSKA (reference sequence). Trimming left V 6 bases short and J 1 base short, with 9 bases between. CDR3 length: 12 amino acids. Here the CDR3 reads CSASEVQETQYF. CDR3 DNA sequence: TGCAGTGCCTCGGAGGTCCAAGAGACCCAGTACTTC.

Ten or more counts support this clonotype. The CDR3: CASSFGPLNTEAFF. CDR3 nucleotide sequence: TGTGCCAGCAGCTTTGGTCCCTTGAACACTGAAGCTTTCTTT. V and J are TRBV7-6 and TRBJ1-1; D uncertain. The CDR3 spans 14 residues. Trimming cost V 3 bases and J 0 bases, with 8 bases left between them. CDR1 is SGHVS and CDR2 is FNYEAQ in the germline V gene.

A remark on this clonotype: A single base separates this from a much larger clone, so it may be a read error. This rearrangement joins TRBV20-1 to TRBJ2-1; 9 nucleotides line up with TRBD2. Germline V gene data show CDR1 as DFQATT and CDR2 as SNEGSKA (reference sequence). The CDR3 is made up of 17 amino acids. CDR3 amino acids: CSARDRASGTSYNVQFF. The CDR3 nucleotides are TGCAGTGCTAGAGATCGGGCTAGCGGGACCTCCTACAATGTGCAGTTCTTC.

This clonotype was detected ten times or more. This chain joins TRBV20-1 and TRBJ2-5; no firm D call. The V gene lost 6 bases and the J gene lost 5 bases, with 7 bases spanning the gap. The CDR3 consists of 10 residues. From germline, CDR1 is DFQATT and CDR2 SNEGSKA (reference sequence). The CDR3 coding sequence is TGCAGTGCCCCGACTGAGACCCAGTACTTC. Amino acids: CSAPTETQYF.

This clonotype showed up just a few times. J is TRBJ2-6 and V is TRBV19, with a tentative D call TRBD1 (5 bases). CDR1 is LNHDA, CDR2 SQIVND, per germline (reference sequence). V gave up 2 bases and J gave up 2 bases, with 7 bases separating them. This CDR3 has 15 residues. The CDR3 nucleotides read TGTGCCAGTAGTATAATCAGGGCTGGGGCCAACGTCCTGACTTTC. It yields the protein CASSIIRAGANVLTF. The entire variable domain, with the rest obtained from reference TRBV19 and TRBJ2-6, is as follows: DGGITQSPKYLFRKEGQNVTLSCEQNLNHDAMYWYRQDPGQGLRLIYYSQIVNDFQKGDIAEGYSVSREKKESFPLTVTSAQKNPTAFYLCASSIIRAGANVLTFGAGSRLTVL.

This clonotype came up many times. The chain links TRBV3-1 to TRBJ2-2; D is possibly TRBD1 (6 bases). Germline-derived CDR1 and CDR2 are LGHDT and YNNKEL (reference sequence). The CDR3 consists of 18 residues. V dropped 1 base and J dropped 1 base, with 16 bases sitting between them. The CDR3 spells CASSQVPDMTGNTGELFF. As DNA, the CDR3 is TGTGCCAGCAGCCAAGTCCCTGACATGACAGGGAACACCGGGGAGCTGTTTTTT.

This clonotype has a count of ten or more. In DNA, the CDR3 is TGTGCCAGCAGCTTGGGCAGGGAATTACCCTACGAGCAGTACTTC. Protein: CASSLGRELPYEQYF. The chain uses TRBV5-5 and TRBJ2-7; D possibly corresponds to TRBD1 (5 bases). The CDR3 loop spans 15 amino acids. V was pared by 0 bases and J by 2 bases, with 12 bases between. CDR1 is SGHKS, CDR2 YYEKEE, per germline (reference sequence).

This clonotype has a count of ten or more. V and J are TRBV7-2 and TRBJ2-1, with a weak D call TRBD2 (5 bases). The CDR3 consists of 17 residues. Germline assignment: CDR1 SGHTA and CDR2 FQGNSA. Deletions cut 1 base from V and 5 bases from J, with 18 bases between. CDR3 nucleotides: TGTGCCAGCAGCTTAGGTGAGAAGCGGATGAGGGACAATGAGCAGTTCTTC. It encodes CASSLGEKRMRDNEQFF. The full variable domain, completed using reference TRBV7-2 and TRBJ2-1, is GAGVSQSPSNKVTEKGKDVELRCDPISGHTALYWYRQSLGQGLEFLIYFQGNSAPDKSGLPSDRFSAERTGGSVSTLTIQRTQQEDSAVYLCASSLGEKRMRDNEQFFGPGTRLTVL.

This clonotype was seen ten or more times. The genes are TRBV20-1 and TRBJ1-5; D gene ambiguous. Germline values: CDR1 DFQATT, CDR2 SNEGSKA (reference sequence). V dropped 3 bases and J dropped 0 bases, with 3 bases sitting between them. This CDR3 region has 12 residues. CDR3: CSARVSNQPQHF. CDR3 nucleotide sequence: TGCAGTGCTAGGGTTAGCAATCAGCCCCAGCATTTT.

The sample holds a few counts of this clonotype. The chain carries TRBV29-1 and TRBJ1-1, with 8 bases identical to TRBD1. V was clipped by 4 bases and J by 4 bases; unmatched bases: 8. The CDR3 runs to 14 residues. CDR1 and CDR2 from the germline V gene are SQVTM and ANQGSEA. In DNA, the CDR3 is TGCAGCGTTGTTTCTGGACAGGGCGGCACTGAAGCTTTCTTT. This gives the protein CSVVSGQGGTEAFF.

This clonotype has a count of ten or more. The V and J genes are TRBV5-4 and TRBJ2-1; D possibly uses TRBD1 or TRBD2 (5 bases each). Between the trimmed V and J ends, which lost 2 bases and 4 bases, there was a span of 10 bases. Germline CDR1 is SGHNT and CDR2 is YYREEE (reference sequence). CDR3 length: 14 residues. The CDR3 nucleotides are TGTGCCAGCAGCTTTTTGGGACCATACAATGAGCAGTTCTTC. Its protein product is CASSFLGPYNEQFF.

CDR3 in amino acids: CASSPTYFYNEQFF. CDR3 coding DNA: TGTGCCAGCAGTCCTACTTATTTTTACAATGAGCAGTTCTTC. The V gene is TRBV5-5, the J gene TRBJ2-1; D not certain. The CDR3 has 14 residues. Germline assignment: CDR1 SGHKS and CDR2 YYEKEE (reference sequence). V was shortened by 5 bases and J by 4 bases, with 13 bases between the two germline ends.